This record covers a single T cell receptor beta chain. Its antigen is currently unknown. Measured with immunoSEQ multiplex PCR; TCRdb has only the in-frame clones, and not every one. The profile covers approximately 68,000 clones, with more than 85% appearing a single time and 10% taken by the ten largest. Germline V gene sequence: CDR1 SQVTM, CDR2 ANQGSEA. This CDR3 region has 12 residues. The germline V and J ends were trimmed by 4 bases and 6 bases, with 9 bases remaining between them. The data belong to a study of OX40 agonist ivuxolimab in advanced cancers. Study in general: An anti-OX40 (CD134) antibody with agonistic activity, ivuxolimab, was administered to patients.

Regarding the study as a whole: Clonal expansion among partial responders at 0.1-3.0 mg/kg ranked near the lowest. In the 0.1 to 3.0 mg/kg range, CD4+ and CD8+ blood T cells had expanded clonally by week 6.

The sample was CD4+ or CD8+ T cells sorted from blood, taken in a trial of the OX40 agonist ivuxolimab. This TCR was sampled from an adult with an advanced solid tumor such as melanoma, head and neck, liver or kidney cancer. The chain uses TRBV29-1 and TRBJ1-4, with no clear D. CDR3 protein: CSVVKGDEKLFF. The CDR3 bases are TGCAGCGTTGTAAAGGGAGATGAAAAACTGTTTTTT.